One and the same sample provided the 19 T cell receptor beta chains below, sequenced in a study of T cell changes during pregnancy in multiple sclerosis. Repertoires were generated with immunoSEQ multiplex PCR, while TCRdb's copy carries only in-frame clones and drops some. The sample shows 27,000 or so clones, 88% of them seen only once. The sample here was CD8+ T cells from peripheral blood mononuclear cells, taken in the second trimester of pregnancy. The source of these receptors is a female donor with multiple sclerosis, enrolled in a pregnancy study.

The V and J genes are TRBV7-9 and TRBJ2-1; D is ambiguous. V gave up 7 bases and J gave up 8 bases, with 6 bases separating them. The germline CDR1 and CDR2 sequences are SEHNR and FQNEAQ (reference sequence). There are 10 residues in the CDR3. This CDR3 is CASISDEQFF. The CDR3 DNA follows: TGTGCCAGCATCTCGGATGAGCAGTTCTTC. The full variable domain, with the rest looked up from reference TRBV7-9 and TRBJ2-1, is DTGVSQNPRHKITKRGQNVTFRCDPISEHNRLYWYRQTLGQGPEFLTYFQNEAQLEKSRLLSDRFSAERPKGSFSTLEIQRTEQGDSAMYLCASISDEQFFGPGTRLTVL.

The chain recombines TRBV28 with TRBJ2-5; 8 bases are a match to TRBD2. V shed 6 bases, J shed 5 bases, and the junction held 14 bases outside the gene matches. The germline CDR1 and CDR2 sequences are MDHEN and SYDVKM. The CDR3 is 16 amino acids. CDR3 protein: CASSNTAGGAEETQYF. CDR3 nucleotide sequence: TGTGCCAGCAGCAACACTGCGGGGGGCGCAGAGGAGACCCAGTACTTC.

This chain links TRBV5-1 with TRBJ1-1; D may be TRBD1 (5 bases). The CDR3 has 13 residues. V was shortened by 1 base and J by 5 bases, with 9 bases between the two germline ends. Germline V lookup: CDR1 SGHRS, CDR2 YFSETQ. As DNA, the CDR3 is TGCGCCAGCAGCTTGTCAGGGATTACTGAAGCTTTCTTT. It yields the protein CASSLSGITEAFF.

In this sample, this clone turned up once. V and J are TRBV5-5 and TRBJ1-1; the D is unclear. V was cut by 2 bases and J by 5 bases, with 13 bases left in between. Germline CDR1 and CDR2: SGHKS and YYEKEE (reference sequence). There are 14 residues in the CDR3. CDR3 nucleotides: TGTGCCAGCAGCTTTATTCCGGCAGGTACTGAAGCTTTCTTT. Translating gives CASSFIPAGTEAFF.

The chain employs TRBV15 and TRBJ2-2; D possibly corresponds to TRBD1 (6 bases). This CDR3 is 16 amino acids long. The germline CDR1 and CDR2 sequences are LNHNV and YYDKDF (reference sequence). V was shortened by 1 base and J by 8 bases, with 17 bases between the two germline ends. The chain's CDR3 is CATSRVDRLLEGELFF. DNA of the CDR3: TGTGCCACCAGCAGAGTCGACAGGTTGCTCGAAGGGGAGCTGTTTTTT.

The table lists this clone with a count of one. This chain joins TRBV6-6 and TRBJ2-7; 9 bases match TRBD1. This CDR3 contains 15 residues. CDR1 MNHNY and CDR2 SVGAGI come from the germline V gene (reference sequence). The ends lost 8 bases at V and 2 bases at J; junction bases unmatched: 10. The CDR3 here is CASRLLQGATYEQYF. In DNA form, the CDR3 reads TGTGCCAGCCGGCTGCTACAGGGGGCAACCTACGAGCAGTACTTC.

This clone was detected once. The chain has TRBV19 and TRBJ1-1; perhaps TRBD1 as D (6 bases). V lost 8 bases and J 4 bases, leaving 17 bases between the germline ends. Germline loops: CDR1 LNHDA, CDR2 SQIVND (reference sequence). There are 14 residues in the CDR3. The CDR3 DNA reads as TGTGCCAGTCATCTCGGGGGGCAGGGCACTGAAGCTTTCTTT. Its protein product is CASHLGGQGTEAFF.

The chain is built from TRBV2 and TRBJ1-5; D is possibly TRBD1 (5 bases). Trimming removed 8 bases from V and 12 bases from J, with 17 bases in between. Germline-derived CDR1 and CDR2 are SNHLY and FYNNEI. The CDR3 has 12 residues. CDR3 bases: TGTGCCAGCGGTTTTGGGGCCCAAGGCCAGCATTTT. Amino acid sequence: CASGFGAQGQHF.

This chain connects TRBV11-2 to TRBJ1-2; D is undetermined. Germline CDR1 is SGHAT and CDR2 is FQNNGV. This CDR3 is 15 amino acids long. V was clipped by 1 base and J by 2 bases, with 11 bases between them. CDR3 sequence (DNA): TGTGCCAGCAGCTTAGCGGCAGCGCCCAACTATGGCTACACCTTC. As protein: CASSLAAAPNYGYTF.

This clone was detected only a few times. Other DNA sequences within the sample encode an identical CDR3. V gene TRBV6-4 combines with J gene TRBJ2-3; 9 nucleotides match TRBD2. The CDR3 length is 15 residues. Germline values: CDR1 MRHNA, CDR2 SNTAGT. With 0 bases clipped from V and 3 bases from J, the junction kept 1 base outside the gene matches. DNA of the CDR3: TGTGCCAGCAGTGACTCGAGCGGGGGGACAGATACGCAGTATTTT. Protein: CASSDSSGGTDTQYF.

The chain combines TRBV9 with TRBJ2-7, with a tentative D call TRBD2 (7 bases). The V end was cut by 3 bases, the J end by 0 bases, with 13 bases between. Germline assignment: CDR1 SGDLS and CDR2 YYNGEE. The CDR3 has 15 residues. CDR3 residues: CASSASGGLSYEQYF. CDR3 DNA: TGTGCCAGCAGCGCTTCGGGGGGCCTCTCCTACGAGCAGTACTTC.

V and J are TRBV7-3 and TRBJ2-1, with 8 bases identical to TRBD2. The CDR3 totals 16 residues. Germline lookup yields CDR1 SGHTA and CDR2 FQGTGA. V shed 1 base and J 3 bases; nucleotides not matched to a gene: 5. In DNA, the CDR3 is TGTGCCAGCAGCTTAAAAGCGCGGGGGGACTACAATGAGCAGTTCTTC. Translating gives CASSLKARGDYNEQFF.

V gene TRBV4-1 combines with J gene TRBJ1-5; 7 bases line up with TRBD1. The V and J ends lost 4 bases and 0 bases, in that order; junction bases with no gene match: 24. The CDR3 consists of 22 residues. The germline V gene has CDR1 MGHRA and CDR2 YSYEKL. DNA for the CDR3: TGCGCCAGCAGCCCCTCTGTACCGGGACAGCATACACCTTACCATAGCAATCAGCCCCAGCATTTT. Translated: CASSPSVPGQHTPYHSNQPQHF.

J is TRBJ1-6 and V is TRBV30, with no clear D. The germline V and J ends were trimmed by 0 bases and 10 bases, with 7 bases remaining between them. The CDR3 spans 12 residues. The germline gives CDR1 GTSNPN, CDR2 SVGIG (reference sequence). The CDR3 is CAWSVSGSPLHF. The CDR3, as DNA: TGTGCCTGGAGTGTAAGCGGCTCACCCCTCCACTTT.

This clone was seen only a few times. This chain uses TRBV27 with TRBJ1-1; no clear D. Deletions cut 5 bases from V and 1 base from J, with 5 bases between. The CDR3 sequence is 12 residues long. Germline CDR1 is MNHEY and CDR2 is SMNVEV (reference sequence). The CDR3, as DNA: TGTGCCAGCAGTACGGGGAACACTGAAGCTTTCTTT. Residues: CASSTGNTEAFF.

The gene calls are TRBV28 and TRBJ2-1; 7 nucleotides match TRBD1. Looked up from germline, CDR1 is MDHEN and CDR2 is SYDVKM. The V and J ends lost 4 bases and 6 bases, in that order; junction bases with no gene match: 3. The CDR3 length is 13 residues. The CDR3 here is CASSYGTVNEQFF. CDR3 DNA sequence: TGTGCCAGCAGTTATGGGACAGTCAATGAGCAGTTCTTC.

The chain is built from TRBV11-2 and TRBJ2-7, with D possibly TRBD1 on 6 matching bases. The CDR3 has 13 residues. V gave up 5 bases and J gave up 4 bases, with 12 bases separating them. CDR1 and CDR2 (germline): SGHAT, FQNNGV. The CDR3 spells CASSEVGQYEQYF. For the CDR3, the DNA is TGTGCCAGCAGCGAAGTCGGACAGTACGAGCAGTACTTC.

V is TRBV11-2 and J is TRBJ1-2; maybe TRBD1 (6 bases). Trimming removed 3 bases at V and 4 bases at J, with 12 bases between. The CDR3 is 14 residues long. In germline, CDR1 is SGHAT, CDR2 FQNNGV. CDR3 in amino acids: CASSLSGAVYGYTF. The CDR3 coding sequence is TGTGCCAGCAGCTTGTCAGGGGCCGTCTATGGCTACACCTTC.

DNA of the CDR3: TGTGCCAGCAGTTACGCCGACAGCTCCACTGAAGCTTTCTTT. Its translation is CASSYADSSTEAFF. This chain joins TRBV6-6 and TRBJ1-1; D possibly corresponds to TRBD1 (5 bases). Germline V gives CDR1 MNHNY, CDR2 SVGAGI (reference sequence). Trimming cost V 2 bases and J 4 bases, with 11 bases left between them. The CDR3 totals 14 residues.